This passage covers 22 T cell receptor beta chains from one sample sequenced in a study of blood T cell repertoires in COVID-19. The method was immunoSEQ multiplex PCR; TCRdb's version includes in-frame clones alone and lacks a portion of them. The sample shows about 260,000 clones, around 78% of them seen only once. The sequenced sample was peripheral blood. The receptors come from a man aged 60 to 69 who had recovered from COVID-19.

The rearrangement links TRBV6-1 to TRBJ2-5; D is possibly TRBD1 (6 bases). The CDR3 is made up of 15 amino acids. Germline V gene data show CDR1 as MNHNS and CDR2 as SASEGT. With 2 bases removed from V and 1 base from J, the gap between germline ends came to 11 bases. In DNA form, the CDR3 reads TGTGCCAGCAGTGAATTTAGGGGGTCCCAAGAGACCCAGTACTTC. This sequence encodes CASSEFRGSQETQYF.

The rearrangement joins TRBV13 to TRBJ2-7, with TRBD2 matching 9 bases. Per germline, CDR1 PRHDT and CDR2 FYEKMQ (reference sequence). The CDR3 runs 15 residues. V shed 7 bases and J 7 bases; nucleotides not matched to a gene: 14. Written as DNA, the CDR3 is TGTGCCAGCACCAATTCAGGACTAGCGTCTTGGGAGCAGTACTTC. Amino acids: CASTNSGLASWEQYF.

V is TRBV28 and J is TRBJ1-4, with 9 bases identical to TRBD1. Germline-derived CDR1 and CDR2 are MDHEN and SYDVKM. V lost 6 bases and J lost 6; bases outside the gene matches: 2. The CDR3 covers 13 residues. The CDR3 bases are TGTGCCAGCAGGACAGGGGGATATGAAAAACTGTTTTTT. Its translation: CASRTGGYEKLFF.

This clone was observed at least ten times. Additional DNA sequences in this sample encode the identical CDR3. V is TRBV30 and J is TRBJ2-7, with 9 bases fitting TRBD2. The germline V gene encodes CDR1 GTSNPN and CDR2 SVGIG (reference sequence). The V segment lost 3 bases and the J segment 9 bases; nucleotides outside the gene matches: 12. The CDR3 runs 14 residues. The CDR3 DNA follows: TGTGCCTGGAGCCAACTAGCGGGCGGGTCTGGGCAGTACTTC. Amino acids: CAWSQLAGGSGQYF.

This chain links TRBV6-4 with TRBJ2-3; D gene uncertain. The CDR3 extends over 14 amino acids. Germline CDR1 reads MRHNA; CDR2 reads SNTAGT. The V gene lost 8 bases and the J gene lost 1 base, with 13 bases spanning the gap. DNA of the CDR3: TGTGCCAGCGTTGTTAGTCTAGGCACAGATACGCAGTATTTT. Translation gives CASVVSLGTDTQYF.

This CDR3 reads CASSQAPSKDSYNEQFF. In nucleotides, the CDR3 is TGTGCCAGCAGCCAGGCCCCTAGCAAAGACTCCTACAATGAGCAGTTCTTC. The genes are TRBV3-1 (or the pseudogene TRBV3-2) and TRBJ2-1; tentative D call: TRBD2 (5 bases). The V end was cut by 3 bases, the J end by 0 bases, with 15 bases between. CDR3 length equals 17 residues. Germline values: CDR1 LGHDT, CDR2 YNNKEL (reference sequence).

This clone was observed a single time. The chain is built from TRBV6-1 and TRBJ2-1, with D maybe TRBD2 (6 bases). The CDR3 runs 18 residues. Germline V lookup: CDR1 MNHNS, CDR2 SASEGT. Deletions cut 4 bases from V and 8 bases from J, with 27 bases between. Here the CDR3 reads CASSVPDTGVAGGYEQFF. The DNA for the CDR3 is TGTGCCAGCAGTGTCCCCGACACGGGGGTGGCCGGAGGTTATGAGCAGTTCTTC.

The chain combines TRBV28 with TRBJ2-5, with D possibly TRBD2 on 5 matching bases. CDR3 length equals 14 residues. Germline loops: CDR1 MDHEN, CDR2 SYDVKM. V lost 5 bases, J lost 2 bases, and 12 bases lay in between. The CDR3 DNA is TGTGCCAGCAGTGTAGCGTTTCGGCAAGAGACCCAGTACTTC. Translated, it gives CASSVAFRQETQYF.

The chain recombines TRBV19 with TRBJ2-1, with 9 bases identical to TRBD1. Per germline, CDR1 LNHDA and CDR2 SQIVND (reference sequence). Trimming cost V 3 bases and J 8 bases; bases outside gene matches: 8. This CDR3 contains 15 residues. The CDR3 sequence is CASSISGQGVYEQFF. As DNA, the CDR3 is TGTGCCAGTAGTATTTCGGGACAGGGTGTGTATGAGCAGTTCTTC.

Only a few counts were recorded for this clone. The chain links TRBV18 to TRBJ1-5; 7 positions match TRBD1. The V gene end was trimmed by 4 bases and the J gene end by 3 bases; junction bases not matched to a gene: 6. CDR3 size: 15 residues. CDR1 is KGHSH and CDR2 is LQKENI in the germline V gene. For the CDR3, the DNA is TGTGCCAGCTCACTGCAGACAGGGTCCAATCAGCCCCAGCATTTT. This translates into CASSLQTGSNQPQHF.

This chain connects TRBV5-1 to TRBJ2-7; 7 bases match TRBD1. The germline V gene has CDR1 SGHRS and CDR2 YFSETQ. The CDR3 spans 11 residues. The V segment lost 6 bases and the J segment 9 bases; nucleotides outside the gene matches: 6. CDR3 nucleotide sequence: TGCGCCAGCACCCTGACAGGGCTGCAGTACTTC. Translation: CASTLTGLQYF.

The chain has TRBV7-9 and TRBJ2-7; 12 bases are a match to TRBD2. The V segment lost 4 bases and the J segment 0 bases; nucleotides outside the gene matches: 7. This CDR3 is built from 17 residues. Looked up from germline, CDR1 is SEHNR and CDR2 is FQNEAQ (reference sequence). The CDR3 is CASSSGLAGYSSYEQYF. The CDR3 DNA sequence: TGTGCCAGCAGCTCCGGACTAGCGGGATATAGCTCCTACGAGCAGTACTTC.

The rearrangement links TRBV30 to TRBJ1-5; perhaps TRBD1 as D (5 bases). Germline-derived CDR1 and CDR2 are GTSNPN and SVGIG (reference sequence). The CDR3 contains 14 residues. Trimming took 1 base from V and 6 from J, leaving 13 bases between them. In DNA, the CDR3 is TGTGCCTGGAGTGCAGGGTTCGGGAGTCAGCCCCAGCATTTT. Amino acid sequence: CAWSAGFGSQPQHF. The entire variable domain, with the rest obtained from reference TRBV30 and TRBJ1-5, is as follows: SQTIHQWPATLVQPVGSPLSLECTVEGTSNPNLYWYRQAAGRGLQLLFYSVGIGQISSEVPQNLSASRPQDRQFILSSKKLLLSDSGFYLCAWSAGFGSQPQHFGDGTRLSIL.

In DNA form, the CDR3 reads TGTGCCAGTAGTACGCTTCAGACAGGAGATACGCAGTATTTT. It yields the protein CASSTLQTGDTQYF. The chain couples TRBV19 to TRBJ2-3; tentative D call: TRBD1 (6 bases). Germline lookup yields CDR1 LNHDA and CDR2 SQIVND (reference sequence). Trimming removed 4 bases from V and 5 bases from J, with 13 bases in between. This CDR3 is built from 14 residues. Based on the CDR3 plus reference TRBV19 and TRBJ2-3, the full variable domain is DGGITQSPKYLFRKEGQNVTLSCEQNLNHDAMYWYRQDPGQGLRLIYYSQIVNDFQKGDIAEGYSVSREKKESFPLTVTSAQKNPTAFYLCASSTLQTGDTQYFGPGTRLTVL.

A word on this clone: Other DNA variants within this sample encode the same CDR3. Here the CDR3 DNA reads TGTGCCAGCAGTGATCGGGGAACCTATGGCTACACCTTC. Protein: CASSDRGTYGYTF. The chain couples TRBV6-1 to TRBJ1-2; D is uncertain. This CDR3 is built from 13 residues. V was shortened by 3 bases and J by 4 bases, with 9 bases between the two germline ends. Germline values: CDR1 MNHNS, CDR2 SASEGT.

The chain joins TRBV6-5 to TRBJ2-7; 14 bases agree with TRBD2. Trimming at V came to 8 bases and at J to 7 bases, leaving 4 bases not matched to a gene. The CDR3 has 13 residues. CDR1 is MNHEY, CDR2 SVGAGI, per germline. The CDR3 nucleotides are TGTGCCAGCGGGACTAGCGGGAGATGGGAGCAGTACTTC. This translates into CASGTSGRWEQYF.

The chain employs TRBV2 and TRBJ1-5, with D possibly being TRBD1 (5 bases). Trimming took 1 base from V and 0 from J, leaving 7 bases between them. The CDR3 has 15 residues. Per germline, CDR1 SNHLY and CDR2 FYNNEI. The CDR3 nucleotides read TGTGCCAGCAGTGAAGGAACAGGTAGCAATCAGCCCCAGCATTTT. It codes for CASSEGTGSNQPQHF.

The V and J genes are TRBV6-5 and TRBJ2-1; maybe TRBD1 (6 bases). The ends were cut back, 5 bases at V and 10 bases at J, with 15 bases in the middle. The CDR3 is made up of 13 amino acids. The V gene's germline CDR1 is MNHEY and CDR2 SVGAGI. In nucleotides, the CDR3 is TGTGCCAGCAGTCAGGGGACCGCCGGGGAGCAGTTCTTC. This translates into CASSQGTAGEQFF.

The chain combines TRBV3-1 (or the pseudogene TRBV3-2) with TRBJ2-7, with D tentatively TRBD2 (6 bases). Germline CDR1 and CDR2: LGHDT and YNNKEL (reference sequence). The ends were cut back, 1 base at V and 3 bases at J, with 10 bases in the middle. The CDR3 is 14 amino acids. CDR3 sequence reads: CASSQAGVNYEQYF. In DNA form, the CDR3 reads TGTGCCAGCAGCCAAGCGGGGGTGAACTACGAGCAGTACTTC.

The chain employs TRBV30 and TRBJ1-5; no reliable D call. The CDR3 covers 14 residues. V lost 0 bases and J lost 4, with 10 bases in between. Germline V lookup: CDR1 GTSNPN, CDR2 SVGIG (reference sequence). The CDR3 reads CAWSVLGGNQPQHF. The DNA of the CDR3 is TGTGCCTGGAGTGTACTCGGCGGAAATCAGCCCCAGCATTTT.

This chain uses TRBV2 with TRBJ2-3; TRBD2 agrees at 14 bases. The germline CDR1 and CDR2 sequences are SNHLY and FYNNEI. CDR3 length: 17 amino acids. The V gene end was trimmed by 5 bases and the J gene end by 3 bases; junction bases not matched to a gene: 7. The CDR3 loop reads CASSSGTSGGATDTQYF. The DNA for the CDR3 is TGTGCCAGCAGTTCCGGGACTAGCGGGGGAGCGACAGATACGCAGTATTTT.

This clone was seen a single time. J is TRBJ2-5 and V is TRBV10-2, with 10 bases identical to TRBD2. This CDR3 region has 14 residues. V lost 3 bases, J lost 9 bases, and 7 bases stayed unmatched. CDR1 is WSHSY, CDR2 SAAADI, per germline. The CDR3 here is CASSDLAGVGAQYF. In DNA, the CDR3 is TGCGCCAGCAGTGATCTAGCGGGGGTTGGGGCCCAGTACTTC.